This record concerns one T cell receptor (beta chain) sequence. The antigen is unknown. This sample was included in a study of beta chain features in type 1 diabetes. Regarding the study as a whole: Shortening that was moderate but significant affected the TCRB CDR3s of Type 1 diabetes patients in all four CD4+ subsets.

Without exception, sorted populations had purity beyond 95%. The germline V gene encodes CDR1 SGHRS and CDR2 YFSETQ. Trimming shortened V by 2 bases and J by 8 bases, and 17 bases separated the two germline ends. This CDR3 has 15 amino acids. Of the isolated RNA, all was reverse transcribed, and so the sequenced material was expressed TCRB transcripts. This table comes from immunoSEQ multiplex PCR, and its TCRdb copy is limited to in-frame clones, with some not included. The profile shows roughly 160,000 clones, 8% to 8.5% of them singletons. The TCR originated in a woman under 30 with type 1 diabetes. V usage is TRBV5-1 and J usage is TRBJ2-1, with D perhaps TRBD2 (6 bases). Sequenced input: central memory CD4+ T cells from blood. The CDR3 loop reads CASSFGAGTDYEQFF. CDR3 nucleotides: TGCGCCAGCAGCTTTGGGGCAGGGACTGACTATGAGCAGTTCTTC. Variable domain in full (rest from reference TRBV5-1 and TRBJ2-1): KAGVTQTPRYLIKTRGQQVTLSCSPISGHRSVSWYQQTPGQGLQFLFEYFSETQRNKGNFPGRFSGRQFSNSRSEMNVSTLELGDSALYLCASSFGAGTDYEQFFGPGTRLTVL.